This TCR beta chain is from a study of blood T cell repertoires in COVID-19. Study-wide background: Collection of acute and convalescent COVID-19 samples took place in the United States, Italy and Spain.

This clone was counted between two and nine times. Original data processing: Estimation of nucleated cell counts was performed using reference gene primer amplification. Here immunoSEQ multiplex PCR was the method, and the copy in TCRdb shows in-frame clones only, minus some. V and J calls and clone size are those listed in that table; D and trimming were worked out from the DNA. The repertoire holds about 99,000 clones, with around 90% as singletons. During active infection, Seattle patients enrolled and were then monitored through disease. This CDR3 has 15 amino acids. Germline lookup yields CDR1 MNHEY and CDR2 SVGEGT. V lost 3 bases and J lost 2; bases outside the gene matches: 7.

The chain recombines TRBV6-2 or TRBV6-3 with TRBJ2-7; 7 bases match TRBD1. Sequenced sample: peripheral blood. This sequence was found in a man aged 45-60 years with COVID-19, enrolled during active disease. The DNA for the CDR3 is TGTGCCAGCAGTTATCCGGACAGGAATACCTACGAGCAGTACTTC. The encoded protein is CASSYPDRNTYEQYF.